These 15 T cell receptor beta chains originate from one sample sequenced in a study of identical twins. TCRdb called the 5' RACE reads again in MiXCR, with one record for every CDR3 protein. The data show under 900,000 distinct CDR3 sequences, approximately 13% seen once. A further study also used this sample, focusing on yellow fever vaccine responses in identical twins.

The sample was PBMCs. The receptors stem from a woman between 18 and 29 years old in good health.

The chain has TRBV12-3 or TRBV12-4 and TRBJ2-1; 7 bases map to TRBD2. This CDR3 contains 15 residues. The V segment lost 6 bases and the J segment 4 bases; nucleotides outside the gene matches: 9. Here the CDR3 DNA reads TGTGCCAGCAGCTTTCGGGGGGTCCCTTACAATGAGCAGTTCTTC. As protein: CASSFRGVPYNEQFF.

Concerning this clonotype itself: One end of the junction fails to match germline, which may point to a read error. The rearrangement uses TRBV12-3 or TRBV12-4 and TRBJ2-3; no clear D. This CDR3 spans 18 amino acids. The CDR3 bases are TGTGCCAGCTGTTTAGGCCGGTGGGGTCCCCTTAGCACAGATACGCAGTATTTT. Translated, it gives CASCLGRWGPLSTDTQYF.

V and J are TRBV6-1 and TRBJ2-7, with D perhaps matching TRBD1 or TRBD2 (5 bases each). V shed 5 bases and J shed 4 bases, with 15 bases lying between them. CDR1 is MNHNS and CDR2 is SASEGT in the germline V gene. The CDR3 is 14 residues long. The CDR3 nucleotides read TGTGCCAGCAGTACCGGGACCGTCGAGTACGAGCAGTACGTC. Its translation: CASSTGTVEYEQYV.

This chain uses TRBV7-2 with TRBJ2-7; D is unresolved. The length of the CDR3 is 14 residues. Germline V lookup: CDR1 SGHTA, CDR2 FQGNSA. Trimming stripped 2 bases from V and 4 bases from J, with 12 bases between. The CDR3 DNA sequence: TGTGCCAGCAGCTTATATGGGGATCGGTACGAGCAGTACTTC. It encodes CASSLYGDRYEQYF.

The J gene is TRBJ1-4, the V gene TRBV4-1; a weak D match, TRBD1 (5 bases). The V and J ends lost 4 bases and 5 bases respectively, with 17 bases between them. CDR1 and CDR2 (germline): MGHRA, YSYEKL. The CDR3 sequence is 16 residues long. The chain's CDR3 is CASSRLRGQGNEKLFF. In DNA, the CDR3 is TGCGCCAGCAGCCGCCTGAGGGGTCAGGGAAATGAAAAACTGTTTTTT.

This clonotype was detected many times. J is TRBJ2-7 and V is TRBV10-2; the match to TRBD1 covers 7 bases. Germline values: CDR1 WSHSY, CDR2 SAAADI. J was trimmed by 3 bases and V by 6 bases; bases with no gene match: 11. The CDR3 spans 15 residues. In DNA, the CDR3 is TGCGCCAGCAGGGAGACCGGGACAGCAGACTACGAGCAGTACGTC. It encodes CASRETGTADYEQYV.

This clonotype was seen more than once but under ten times. The chain combines TRBV20-1 with TRBJ1-1, with TRBD1 matching 7 bases. J gave up 3 bases and V 6 bases, and 13 bases lay outside the gene matches. Germline V gives CDR1 DFQATT, CDR2 SNEGSKA (reference sequence). The CDR3 sequence is 15 residues long. The CDR3 DNA reads as TGCAGTGCCCCGAGGGGGCCGGGTTGGGACACTGAAGCTTTCTTT. Its translation is CSAPRGPGWDTEAFF.

In its sample, this clonotype was seen many times. V and J are TRBV24-1 and TRBJ1-1, with TRBD1 as a possible D gene (6 bases). Germline V gives CDR1 KGHDR, CDR2 SFDVKD. Trimming cost V 5 bases and J 4 bases, with 13 bases left between them. The CDR3 totals 14 residues. The CDR3 here is CATSASRGGTEAFF. The CDR3 DNA reads as TGTGCCACCAGTGCTTCAAGGGGGGGCACTGAAGCTTTCTTT.

This clonotype turned up a few times. The V and J genes are TRBV20-1 and TRBJ2-7; TRBD2 matches at 15 bases. J lost 0 bases, V lost 3 bases, and 9 bases had no gene match. The V gene's germline CDR1 is DFQATT and CDR2 SNEGSKA (reference sequence). The CDR3 runs 18 residues. The CDR3 coding sequence is TGCAGTGCTAGCAGGACTAGCGGGAGGGTGCATGGCTCCTACGAGCAGTACTTC. This translates into CSASRTSGRVHGSYEQYF.

The rearrangement joins TRBV6-2 or TRBV6-3 to TRBJ2-7; a possible D gene is TRBD2 (5 bases). V lost 5 bases, J lost 4 bases, and 9 bases lay in between. Per germline, CDR1 MNHEY and CDR2 SVGEGT. This CDR3 has 12 amino acids. The chain's CDR3 is CASSHPGYEQYV. DNA for the CDR3: TGTGCCAGCAGTCACCCGGGGTACGAGCAGTACGTC.

The chain is built from TRBV19 and TRBJ2-1; 8 bases are a match to TRBD1. The CDR3 runs 13 residues. The V segment lost 8 bases and the J segment 9 bases; nucleotides outside the gene matches: 9. The germline V gene has CDR1 LNHDA and CDR2 SQIVND (reference sequence). The DNA of the CDR3 is TGTGCCAGTCGACGGTCAGGGGGCGCTGAGCAGTTCTTC. The encoded protein is CASRRSGGAEQFF.

This clonotype was seen a few times. The chain couples TRBV5-1 to TRBJ2-4, with D tentatively TRBD2 (5 bases). Between the trimmed V and J ends, which lost 4 bases and 2 bases, there was a span of 16 bases. The CDR3 sequence is 16 residues long. Germline V CDR1 and CDR2: SGHRS, YFSETQ. DNA for the CDR3: TGCGCCAGCAGCGAGGGCGTGGGGATATCCAAAAACATTCAGTACTTC. It codes for CASSEGVGISKNIQYF.

In its sample, this clonotype was seen a few times. This chain links TRBV7-9 with TRBJ2-1; D perhaps matches TRBD2 (5 bases). Per the germline V gene, CDR1 is SEHNR and CDR2 is FQNEAQ (reference sequence). Trimming pared 2 bases from V and 5 bases from J, leaving 13 bases between. This CDR3 is 15 amino acids long. The CDR3: CASSLILGKNNEQFF. The CDR3 DNA is TGTGCCAGCAGCTTAATACTAGGTAAAAACAATGAGCAGTTCTTC.

This chain uses TRBV6-5 with TRBJ1-1; possibly TRBD1 for D (6 bases). The CDR3 is 16 amino acids. Germline-derived CDR1 and CDR2 are MNHEY and SVGAGI. The ends were cut back, 3 bases at V and 4 bases at J, with 18 bases in the middle. The CDR3 nucleotides read TGTGCCAGCAGTTATAGAACAGGGTGGGAGGCCACTGAAGCTTTCTTT. As protein: CASSYRTGWEATEAFF.

In its sample, this clonotype was seen many times. The V gene is TRBV24-1, the J gene TRBJ2-1, with D perhaps being TRBD1 or TRBD2 (5 bases each). Trimming took 5 bases from V and 5 from J, leaving 9 bases between them. From germline, CDR1 is KGHDR and CDR2 SFDVKD. CDR3 length: 13 amino acids. The CDR3 loop is CATSGGLNNEQFF. The CDR3, as DNA: TGTGCCACCAGTGGGGGGTTGAACAATGAGCAGTTCTTC.